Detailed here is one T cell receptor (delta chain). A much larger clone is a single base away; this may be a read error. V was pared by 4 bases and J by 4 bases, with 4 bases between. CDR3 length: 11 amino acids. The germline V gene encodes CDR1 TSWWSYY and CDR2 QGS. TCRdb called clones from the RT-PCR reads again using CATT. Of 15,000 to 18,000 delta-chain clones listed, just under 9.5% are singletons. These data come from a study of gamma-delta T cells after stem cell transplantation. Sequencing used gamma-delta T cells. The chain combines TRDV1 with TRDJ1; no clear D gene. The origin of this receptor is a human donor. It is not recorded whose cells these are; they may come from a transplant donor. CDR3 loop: CALGGCDKLIF. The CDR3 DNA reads TGTGCTCTTGGGGGGTGCGATAAACTCATCTTT.